Listed here is a single TCR beta chain. This entry comes from a study of blood T cell repertoires in COVID-19. Across the study: Spain, Italy and the United States supplied samples that represented acute and convalescent COVID-19.

Seattle-derived patients entered the study during active infection and were followed longitudinally. Authors' methods: Estimation of nucleated cell counts relied on the amplification of reference gene primers. Some clones are missing from TCRdb's copy, which holds only in-frame ones; the method was immunoSEQ multiplex PCR. V, J and clone size are taken as reported in that table, and D and trimming were inferred from the DNA itself. The data contain approximately 34,000 clones, around 85% of them singletons. In germline, CDR1 is ENHRY, CDR2 SYGVKD. CDR3 size: 17 residues. Trimming removed 2 bases from V and 4 bases from J, with 17 bases in between.

This sequence originates from a man aged 65 to 79 with COVID-19, enrolled during active disease. V gene TRBV10-3 combines with J gene TRBJ1-4; D call uncertain. The sequenced sample consisted of peripheral blood. The CDR3 region is CAISEPYVGSGNEKLFF. The CDR3 DNA reads as TGTGCCATCAGTGAGCCATACGTCGGGAGTGGTAATGAAAAACTGTTTTTT.